This is a list of T cell receptor beta chains from one sample in a study of identical twins. Via MiXCR, TCRdb re-called the 5' RACE reads, giving one row per CDR3 protein. The sample shows 200,000 to 300,000 distinct CDR3 sequences, around 7.6% of them seen only once. A further study also used this sample, focusing on yellow fever vaccine responses in identical twins.

Specimen: CD8+ T cells sorted from blood. Source of these receptors: a woman younger than 35 in good health. Each CDR3 is given with its conserved first and last residue. The D gene is left open where the match is weak. The size entry is marked missing in some rows and otherwise reads once, few, many or a size class.

D	size	V	J	CDR3	DNA
TRBD2	many	TRBV12-3/TRBV12-4	TRBJ2-1	CASSSGGNEQFF	TGTGCCAGCAGTAGCGGGGGGAATGAGCAGTTCTTC
.	.	TRBV3-1	TRBJ2-3	CASSQEGKSTDTQYF	TGTGCCAGCAGCCAAGAAGGGAAGAGCACAGATACGCAGTATTTT
TRBD1	.	TRBV5-5	TRBJ2-1	CASSLAYRDRDYYNEQFF	TGTGCCAGCAGCTTGGCTTACCGGGACAGAGATTACTACAATGAGCAGTTCTTC
.	.	TRBV20-1	TRBJ2-5	CSASRDEEEKETQYF	TGCAGTGCTTCCCGGGACGAGGAGGAAAAAGAGACCCAGTACTTC
.	many	TRBV4-1	TRBJ1-4	CASSHLSDNREKLFF	TGCGCCAGCAGCCATCTTTCGGACAACCGTGAAAAACTGTTTTTT
.	many	TRBV11-2	TRBJ2-4	CASSSSLAKNIQYF	TGTGCCAGCAGCTCGTCCCTAGCCAAAAACATTCAGTACTTC
TRBD2	.	TRBV6-1	TRBJ2-1	CASSKTSGRVGEQFF	TGTGCCAGCAGTAAGACTAGCGGGAGGGTAGGGGAGCAGTTCTTC
.	.	TRBV6-2/TRBV6-3	TRBJ2-2	CASSTLPDFPPGELFF	TGTGCCAGCAGCACTCTCCCGGACTTCCCCCCCGGGGAGCTGTTTTTT
TRBD2	.	TRBV12-3/TRBV12-4	TRBJ2-7	CASSFLASGYYEQYF	TGTGCCAGCAGTTTCTTGGCTAGCGGGTACTACGAGCAGTACTTC
.	.	TRBV7-9	TRBJ1-3	CASSLQDSGNTIYF	TGTGCCAGCAGCCTACAGGACTCTGGAAACACCATATATTTT
.	.	TRBV19	TRBJ2-7	CASSNIYQGEWEQYF	TGTGCCAGTAGTAATATATACCAAGGGGAATGGGAGCAGTACTTC